This T cell receptor (beta chain) emerged from a study of CD8 T cells in Susac syndrome. Random hexamers were used to reverse transcribe the RNA input (roughly 0.5 to 1 ug). MiXCR was run by TCRdb on the immunoSEQ multiplex PCR reads, yielding one entry per CDR3 protein. This repertoire shows hundreds of thousands of distinct CDR3 sequences, 85% found once; its top ten account for around 0.21%. The V gene's germline CDR1 is DFQATT and CDR2 SNEGSKA (reference sequence). The CDR3 totals 12 residues. The multiple sclerosis controls were treatment-naive patients with relapsing-remitting disease that was stable or active. Negative magnetic isolation gave CD8+ and CD4+ cells; FACS enriched CD8+ TEMRA.

This chain uses TRBV20-1 with TRBJ2-1; tentatively, D is TRBD2 (6 bases). Sequenced input: CD8+ T cells from PBMCs. The clonotype originates from a human donor with multiple sclerosis. The CDR3 region is CSGGNNFNEQFF. The CDR3 DNA follows: TGCTCAGGAGGGAACAATTTCAATGAGCAGTTCTTC.